This TCR beta chain was retrieved from a study of cytomegalovirus exposure and HLA in healthy donors. The overall study: Counted in an early data release were 65 million to 100 million unique TCRs from HLA-typed donors.

The study ran its PCR with 60 Vbeta and 13 Jbeta primers. Sequenced by immunoSEQ multiplex PCR; TCRdb stores in-frame clones only, minus some. Seen here are 140,000 to 150,000 clones, about four fifths observed once, and the top ten hold about 2.5%. V lost 7 bases and J lost 4, with 17 bases in between. This CDR3 contains 14 residues. The V gene's germline CDR1 is MNHEY and CDR2 SVGAGI. The rearrangement links TRBV6-5 to TRBJ2-7; D is uncertain. This clonotype originated in a woman between 18 and 29 years old in good health and CMV-seropositive. The source material was PBMCs. CDR3 sequence (DNA): TGTGCCAGCAACCCCCGCGTTGAAGTTTACGAGCAGTACTTC. It specifies CASNPRVEVYEQYF.